The entry below describes one T cell receptor beta chain. Clones were sequenced by immunoSEQ multiplex PCR, and TCRdb holds only the in-frame ones, with some missing. The sample records roughly 520,000 clones, 90% to 96% being singletons. The data are from a study of shared clonotypes between healthy human individuals. V lost 0 bases and J lost 5, with 13 bases in between. The CDR3 is 15 amino acids. Germline loops: CDR1 MGHRA, CDR2 YSYEKL. The source material was naive CD4+ T cells sorted from blood. Documented subset: CD45RA+ positively selected. This TCR came from a woman younger than 45 in good health. The chain joins TRBV4-1 to TRBJ1-2; no definite D call. CDR3 region: CASSQEPVASYGYTF. The CDR3 DNA sequence: TGCGCCAGCAGCCAAGAACCGGTCGCTTCATATGGCTACACCTTC.